The 13 T cell receptor beta chains in this list originate from one sample, sequenced in a study of blood T cell repertoires in COVID-19. Libraries were prepared by immunoSEQ multiplex PCR; TCRdb keeps only in-frame clonotypes and omits some of them. Of 75,000 to 100,000 clones listed, around 87% are singletons. The sequencing input was peripheral blood. These TCRs come from a human donor with acute or convalescent COVID-19. The donor label of this sample is uncertain.

The gene calls are TRBV27 and TRBJ2-6, with D perhaps TRBD2 (5 bases). V was trimmed by 4 bases and J by 3 bases, leaving 16 bases between them. Germline V gene lookup returns CDR1 MNHEY and CDR2 SMNVEV (reference sequence). CDR3 length: 17 residues. The DNA for the CDR3 is TGTGCCAGCAGTTGGGAGAGGAATTTAGGTGGGGCCAACGTCCTGACTTTC. It codes for CASSWERNLGGANVLTF.

The J gene is TRBJ1-4, the V gene TRBV6-5; 7 bases are a match to TRBD1. J lost 8 bases, V lost 6 bases, and 12 bases had no gene match. CDR3 length: 15 amino acids. The germline CDR1 and CDR2 sequences are MNHEY and SVGAGI. CDR3 nucleotides: TGTGCCAGCAGCGCAAACCGGGACAGAAGGGAAAAACTGTTTTTT. Translating it yields CASSANRDRREKLFF.

The chain joins TRBV30 to TRBJ1-6, with TRBD1 matching 10 bases. Germline V gene sequence: CDR1 GTSNPN, CDR2 SVGIG (reference sequence). CDR3 size: 15 residues. Trimming removed 2 bases from V and 7 bases from J; junction bases left unmatched: 5. The CDR3 DNA follows: TGTGCCTGGAGTCGTGGACAGGGGGAGAATTCACCCCTCCACTTT. Its protein is CAWSRGQGENSPLHF.

The V call is TRBV7-9, the J call TRBJ2-7; 7 bases fit TRBD2. Trimming cost V 4 bases and J 3 bases; bases outside gene matches: 9. The germline gives CDR1 SEHNR, CDR2 FQNEAQ (reference sequence). This CDR3 has 15 amino acids. The CDR3 DNA reads as TGTGCCAGCAGCTCCGGGACTACAAGAGTCTACGAGCAGTACTTC. Translation: CASSSGTTRVYEQYF.

The chain joins TRBV18 to TRBJ2-1, with TRBD1 matching over 7 bases. CDR3 size: 13 residues. The V segment lost 4 bases and the J segment 12 bases; nucleotides outside the gene matches: 9. Germline CDR1 and CDR2: KGHSH and LQKENI. CDR3 nucleotide sequence: TGTGCCAGCTCACTACGTGACAGGGATTCGCAGTTCTTC. It yields the protein CASSLRDRDSQFF.

The chain couples TRBV7-2 to TRBJ2-7; 8 bases agree with TRBD1. The ends lost 1 base at V and 4 bases at J; junction bases unmatched: 3. Germline V gene data show CDR1 as SGHTA and CDR2 as FQGNSA. CDR3 size: 14 residues. CDR3 coding DNA: TGTGCCAGCAGCTTAGACAGGGGGAGGTACGAGCAGTACTTC. Translating gives CASSLDRGRYEQYF.

This chain uses TRBV5-1 with TRBJ1-1; D possibly corresponds to TRBD1 (6 bases). Germline CDR1 reads SGHRS; CDR2 reads YFSETQ. This CDR3 is built from 14 residues. Trimming pared 4 bases from V and 5 bases from J, leaving 15 bases between. CDR3 residues: CASSALGARTEAFF. The CDR3 nucleotides read TGCGCCAGCAGCGCACTGGGGGCGCGGACTGAAGCTTTCTTT.

This clone appeared a few times. The rearrangement links TRBV4-1 to TRBJ2-3; 9 nucleotides line up with TRBD1. Germline trimming cut 4 bases from V and 2 bases from J; bases unmatched to any gene: 4. The CDR3 length is 15 residues. The germline CDR1 and CDR2 sequences are MGHRA and YSYEKL. The CDR3 is CASSPGQGFTDTQYF. CDR3 coding DNA: TGCGCCAGCAGCCCGGGACAGGGTTTCACAGATACGCAGTATTTT.

The genes are TRBV7-9 and TRBJ2-7, with 13 bases lining up with TRBD2. The CDR3 loop spans 16 amino acids. Germline V gene lookup returns CDR1 SEHNR and CDR2 FQNEAQ (reference sequence). Trimming took 5 bases from V and 2 from J; bases not matched to a gene: 6. CDR3 nucleotides: TGTGCCAGCAGCAAGGGACTAGCGGGGAGCACCTACGAGCAGTACTTC. This sequence encodes CASSKGLAGSTYEQYF.

CDR3 amino acids: CASTRGGGNQPQHF. Written as DNA, the CDR3 is TGTGCCAGCACCCGTGGGGGGGGCAATCAGCCCCAGCATTTT. The gene calls are TRBV6-5 and TRBJ1-5, with D perhaps matching TRBD1 (5 bases). V was clipped by 7 bases and J by 2 bases, with 12 bases between them. This CDR3 is 14 amino acids long. CDR1 is MNHEY and CDR2 is SVGAGI in the germline V gene.

The chain is built from TRBV6-5 and TRBJ1-5; TRBD1 might be the D (5 bases). This CDR3 is built from 13 residues. Trimming took off 5 bases at V and 6 bases at J, with 11 bases between the two ends. CDR1 is MNHEY, CDR2 SVGAGI, per germline. The CDR3, as DNA: TGTGCCAGCAGTCCCCAAAGGGGTCAGCCCCAGCATTTT. This codes for CASSPQRGQPQHF.

About this clone itself: This CDR3 is also generated by other DNA sequences in the sample. The V gene is TRBV5-1, the J gene TRBJ1-4; a weak D match, TRBD1 (6 bases). V lost 4 bases, J lost 4 bases, and 11 bases lay in between. The CDR3 covers 14 residues. Germline V CDR1 and CDR2: SGHRS, YFSETQ. The CDR3 coding sequence is TGCGCCAGCAGCCCAGGACAGCTTAATGAAAAACTGTTTTTT. It translates to CASSPGQLNEKLFF.

This clone was observed a single time. For the CDR3, the DNA is TGTGCCAGCAGCTTCAGGGATAGCAATCAGCCCCAGCATTTT. Translated: CASSFRDSNQPQHF. The chain has TRBV5-5 and TRBJ1-5; D is perhaps TRBD1 (5 bases). V gave up 2 bases and J gave up 0 bases, with 6 bases separating them. Germline V CDR1 and CDR2: SGHKS, YYEKEE (reference sequence). The CDR3 covers 14 residues.